This entry describes one TCR beta chain. These data belong to a study of blood T cell repertoires in COVID-19. Background on the study: The United States, Italy and Spain were the sources of the acute and convalescent COVID-19 samples. The cDNA or gDNA used as material had been derived from T cells, B-cell-depleted T cells, or PBMCs.

The ends were cut back, 0 bases at V and 3 bases at J, with 18 bases in the middle. This CDR3 has 18 residues. From germline, CDR1 is LGHNA and CDR2 YSLEER. In the original processing: Amplification of reference gene primers was used by the study to estimate nucleated cell counts. The protocol was immunoSEQ multiplex PCR, while the TCRdb copy is restricted to in-frame clones and leaves out a portion. D and trimming were read from the DNA, whereas the V and J calls and clone size are those reported in that table. The table has some 370,000 clones, nearly 90% seen once; the top ten hold about 6.8%. This chain joins TRBV4-3 and TRBJ2-1, with D possibly TRBD2 on 6 matching bases. This sequence was found in a man aged 18 to 29 with active or convalescent COVID-19. The sequencing input was peripheral blood. CDR3 sequence (DNA): TGCGCCAGCAGCCAAGATCTCCTCTACACGGGGGTCTACAATGAGCAGTTCTTC. Residues: CASSQDLLYTGVYNEQFF.